The sequence of this TCR beta chain was determined in a study of blood T cell repertoires in COVID-19. The J segment lost 12 bases and the V segment lost 4 bases, leaving 15 bases of the junction unmatched. Germline CDR1 is SGHAT and CDR2 is FQNNGV. The CDR3 consists of 14 residues. Across about two dozen US areas, participants ranged in age from about 18 to 90 years. For recovered donors of Cohort 3, there were two negative PCRs, clearance, or symptom resolution. This clone was seen just once. Sequencing was performed with immunoSEQ multiplex PCR; in TCRdb, only in-frame clones are kept and a portion is missing. The sample records some 260,000 clones, about nine tenths being singletons.

The sample was PBMCs or T cells enriched from blood (not recorded which). V usage is TRBV11-2 and J usage is TRBJ2-7; TRBD1 aligns across 7 bases. The sequence was collected from a man aged 40-50 years who had recovered from COVID-19. In DNA form, the CDR3 reads TGTGCCAGCAGCTCAAACAGGGGTCCCCAGCACCGGTACTTC. Its translation: CASSSNRGPQHRYF.